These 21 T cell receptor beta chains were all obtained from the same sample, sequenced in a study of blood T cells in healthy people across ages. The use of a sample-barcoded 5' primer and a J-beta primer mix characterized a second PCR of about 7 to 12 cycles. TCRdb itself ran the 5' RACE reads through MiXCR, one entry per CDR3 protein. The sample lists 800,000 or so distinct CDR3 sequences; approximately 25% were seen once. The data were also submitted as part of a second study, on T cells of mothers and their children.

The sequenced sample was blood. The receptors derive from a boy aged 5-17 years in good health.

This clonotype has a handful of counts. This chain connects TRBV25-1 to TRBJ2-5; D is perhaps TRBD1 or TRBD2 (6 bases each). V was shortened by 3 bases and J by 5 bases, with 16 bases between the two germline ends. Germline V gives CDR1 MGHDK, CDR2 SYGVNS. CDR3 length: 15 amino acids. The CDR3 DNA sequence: TGTGCCAGCAGTGATGGGGGGCTGCATAGCGAGACCCAGTACTTC. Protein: CASSDGGLHSETQYF.

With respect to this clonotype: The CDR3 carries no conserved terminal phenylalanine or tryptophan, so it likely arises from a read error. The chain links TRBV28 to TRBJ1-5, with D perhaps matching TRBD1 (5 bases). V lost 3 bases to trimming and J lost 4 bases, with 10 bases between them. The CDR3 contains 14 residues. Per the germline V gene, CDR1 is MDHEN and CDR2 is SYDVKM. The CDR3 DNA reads TGTGCCAGCAGTTTTTGGGGGGAGAATCAGCCCCAGCATCTT. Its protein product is CASSFWGENQPQHL.

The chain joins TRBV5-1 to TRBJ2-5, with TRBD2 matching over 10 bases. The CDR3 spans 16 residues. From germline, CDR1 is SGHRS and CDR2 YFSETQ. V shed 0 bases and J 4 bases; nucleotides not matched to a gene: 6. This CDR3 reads CASSLAVAGGVETQYF. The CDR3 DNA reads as TGCGCCAGCAGCTTGGCTGTAGCGGGGGGAGTAGAGACCCAGTACTTC.

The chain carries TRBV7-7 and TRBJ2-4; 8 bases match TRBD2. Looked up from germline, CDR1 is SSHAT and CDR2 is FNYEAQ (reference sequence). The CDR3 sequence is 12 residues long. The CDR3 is CAPERELDIQYF. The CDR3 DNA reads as TGTGCTCCCGAGCGGGAGCTAGACATTCAGTACTTC.

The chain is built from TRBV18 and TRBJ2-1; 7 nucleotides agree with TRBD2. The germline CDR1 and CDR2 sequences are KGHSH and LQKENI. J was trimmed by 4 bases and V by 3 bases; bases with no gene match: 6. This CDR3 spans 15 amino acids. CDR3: CASSPDSGKYNEQFF. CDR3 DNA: TGTGCCAGCTCACCTGACAGCGGGAAATACAATGAGCAGTTCTTC.

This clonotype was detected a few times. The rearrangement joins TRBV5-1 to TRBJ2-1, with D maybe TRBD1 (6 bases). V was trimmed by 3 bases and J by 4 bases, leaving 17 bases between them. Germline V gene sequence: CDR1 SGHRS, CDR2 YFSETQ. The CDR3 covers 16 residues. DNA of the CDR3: TGCGCCAGCAGCTCGGGTCCGGGACAACCTTACAATGAGCAGTTCTTC. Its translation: CASSSGPGQPYNEQFF.

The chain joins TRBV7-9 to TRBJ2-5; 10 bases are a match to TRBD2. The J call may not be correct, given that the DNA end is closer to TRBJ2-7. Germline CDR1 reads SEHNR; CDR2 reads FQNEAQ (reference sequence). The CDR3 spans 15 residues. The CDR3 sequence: CASRSQASGSYEQYF. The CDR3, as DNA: TGTGCCAGCAGGTCCCAGGCTAGCGGGAGTTACGAGCAGTACTTC.

DNA of the CDR3: TGTGCCAGCAGTTTAACCCGAGTTGGGCAGTACTTC. Its protein is CASSLTRVGQYF. This chain connects TRBV12-3 or TRBV12-4 to TRBJ2-7; D gene ambiguous. V shed 2 bases and J shed 9 bases, with 11 bases lying between them. This CDR3 contains 12 residues.

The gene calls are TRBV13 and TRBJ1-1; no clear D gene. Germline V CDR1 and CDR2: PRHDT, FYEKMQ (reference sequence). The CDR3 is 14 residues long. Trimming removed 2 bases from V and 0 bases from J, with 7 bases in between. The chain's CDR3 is CASSLLDVNTEAFF. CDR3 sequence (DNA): TGTGCCAGCAGCTTATTGGATGTGAACACTGAAGCTTTCTTT. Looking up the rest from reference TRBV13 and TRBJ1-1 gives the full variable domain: AAGVIQSPRHLIKEKRETATLKCYPIPRHDTVYWYQQGPGQDPQFLISFYEKMQSDKGSIPDRFSAQQFSDYHSELNMSSLELGDSALYFCASSLLDVNTEAFFGQGTRLTVV.

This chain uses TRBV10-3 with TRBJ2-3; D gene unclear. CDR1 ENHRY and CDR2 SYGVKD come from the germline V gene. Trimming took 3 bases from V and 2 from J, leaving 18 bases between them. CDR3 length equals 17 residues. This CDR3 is CAISDVPGEGHTDTQYF. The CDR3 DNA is TGTGCCATCAGTGATGTCCCAGGTGAAGGGCACACAGATACGCAGTATTTT.

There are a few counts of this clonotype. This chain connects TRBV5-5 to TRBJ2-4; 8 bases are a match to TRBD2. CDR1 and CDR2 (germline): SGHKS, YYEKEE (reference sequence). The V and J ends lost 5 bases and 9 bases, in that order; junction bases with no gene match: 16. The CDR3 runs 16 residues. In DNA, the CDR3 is TGTGCCAGCAGACGCAGCCCCGGGGGGGTGAGTGGCATTCAGTACTTC. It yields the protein CASRRSPGGVSGIQYF.

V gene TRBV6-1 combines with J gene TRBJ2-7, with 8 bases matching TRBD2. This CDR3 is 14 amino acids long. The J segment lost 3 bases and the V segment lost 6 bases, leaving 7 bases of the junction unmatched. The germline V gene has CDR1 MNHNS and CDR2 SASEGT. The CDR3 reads CASRDSGKVYEQYF. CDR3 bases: TGTGCCAGCAGGGATAGCGGGAAAGTCTACGAGCAGTACTTC.

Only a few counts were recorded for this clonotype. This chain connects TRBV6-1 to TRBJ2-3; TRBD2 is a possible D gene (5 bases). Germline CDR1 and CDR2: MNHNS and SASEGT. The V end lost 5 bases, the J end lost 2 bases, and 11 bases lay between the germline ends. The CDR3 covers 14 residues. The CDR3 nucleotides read TGTGCCAGCAGTCTTTCCGGGGTCACAGATACGCAGTATTTT. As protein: CASSLSGVTDTQYF.

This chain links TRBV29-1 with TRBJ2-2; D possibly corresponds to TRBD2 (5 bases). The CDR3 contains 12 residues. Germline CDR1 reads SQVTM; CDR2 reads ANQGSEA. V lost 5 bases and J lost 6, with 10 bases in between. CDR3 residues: CSVLLSAGELFF. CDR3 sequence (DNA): TGCAGCGTTCTTCTTAGCGCCGGGGAGCTGTTTTTT.

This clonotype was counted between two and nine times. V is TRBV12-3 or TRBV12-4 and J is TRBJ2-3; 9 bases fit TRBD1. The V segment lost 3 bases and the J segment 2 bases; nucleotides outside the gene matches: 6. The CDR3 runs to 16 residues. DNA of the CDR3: TGTGCCAGCAGTTTTGGGGACAGGGAGTTCACAGATACGCAGTATTTT. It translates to CASSFGDREFTDTQYF.

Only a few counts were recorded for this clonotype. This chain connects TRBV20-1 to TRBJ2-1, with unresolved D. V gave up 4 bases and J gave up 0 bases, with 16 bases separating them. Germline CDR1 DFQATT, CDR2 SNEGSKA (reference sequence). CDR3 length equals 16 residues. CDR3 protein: CSAKLVRLSSYNEQFF. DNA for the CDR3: TGCAGTGCTAAGCTGGTCCGCCTTAGCTCCTACAATGAGCAGTTCTTC.

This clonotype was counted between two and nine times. DNA for the CDR3: TGTGCCAGCAGTCTAGGGGGGAGCGGAAAGGAGCAGTACTTC. It codes for CASSLGGSGKEQYF. The rearrangement uses TRBV27 and TRBJ2-7; D possibly matches TRBD1 or TRBD2 (6 bases each). CDR3 length equals 14 residues. V was cut by 5 bases and J by 7 bases, with 18 bases left in between. Germline V gene lookup returns CDR1 MNHEY and CDR2 SMNVEV (reference sequence).

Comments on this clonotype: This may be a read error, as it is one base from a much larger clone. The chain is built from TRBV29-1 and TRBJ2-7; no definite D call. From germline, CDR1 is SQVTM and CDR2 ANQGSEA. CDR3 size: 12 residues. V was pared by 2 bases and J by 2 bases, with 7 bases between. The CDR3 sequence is CSVELRPYEQYF. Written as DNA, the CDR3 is TGCAGCGTTGAACTACGACCCTACGAGCAGTACTTC.

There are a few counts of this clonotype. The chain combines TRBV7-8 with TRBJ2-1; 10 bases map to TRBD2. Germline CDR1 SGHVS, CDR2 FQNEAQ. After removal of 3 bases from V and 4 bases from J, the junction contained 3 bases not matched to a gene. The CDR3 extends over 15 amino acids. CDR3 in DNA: TGTGCCAGCAGCTTCGGACTAGCGGAGTACAATGAGCAGTTCTTC. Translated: CASSFGLAEYNEQFF. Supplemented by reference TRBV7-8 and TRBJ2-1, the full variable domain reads GAGVSQSPRYKVAKRGQDVALRCDPISGHVSLFWYQQALGQGPEFLTYFQNEAQLDKSGLPSDRFFAERPEGSVSTLKIQRTQQEDSAVYLCASSFGLAEYNEQFFGPGTRLTVL.

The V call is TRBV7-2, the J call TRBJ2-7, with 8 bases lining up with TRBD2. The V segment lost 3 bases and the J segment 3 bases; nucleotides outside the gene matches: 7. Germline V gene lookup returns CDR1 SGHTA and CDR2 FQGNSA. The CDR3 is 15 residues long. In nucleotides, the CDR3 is TGTGCCAGCAGCTTTGAGACTAGCGAATTCTACGAGCAGTACTTC. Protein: CASSFETSEFYEQYF. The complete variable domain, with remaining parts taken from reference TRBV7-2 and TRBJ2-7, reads GAGVSQSPSNKVTEKGKDVELRCDPISGHTALYWYRQSLGQGLEFLIYFQGNSAPDKSGLPSDRFSAERTGGSVSTLTIQRTQQEDSAVYLCASSFETSEFYEQYFGPGTRLTVT.

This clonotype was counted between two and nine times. The CDR3 region has the DNA TGTGCCAGCAGTGAAGGACAGAACACTGAAGCTTTCTTT. Its translation: CASSEGQNTEAFF. The genes are TRBV25-1 and TRBJ1-1, with D perhaps matching TRBD1 (5 bases). This CDR3 has 13 residues. V lost 2 bases and J 1 base, leaving 5 bases between the germline ends. Germline V CDR1 and CDR2: MGHDK, SYGVNS.